Listed here are 14 T cell receptor beta chains from one sample, sequenced in a study of T-cell reconstitution after alpha-beta-depleted transplantation in children. A TCRbeta library incorporating unique molecular identifiers was prepared. TCRdb itself ran the PCR reads through MiXCR, one entry per CDR3 protein. The sample includes 350,000 to 450,000 distinct CDR3 sequences, approximately 20% of them seen just once. This specimen consisted of PBMCs from the stem cell graft donor, obtained from the stem cell graft. The receptors originated from a human donor who donated a stem cell graft to a child with acute myeloid leukemia.

This clonotype showed up just a few times. The chain links TRBV5-1 to TRBJ2-5, with D perhaps matching TRBD1 or TRBD2 (5 bases each). Trimming left V 7 bases short and J 5 bases short, with 18 bases between. The CDR3 contains 14 residues. Germline V gene data show CDR1 as SGHRS and CDR2 as YFSETQ. The CDR3 spells CASDQGPVLETQYF. CDR3 nucleotides: TGCGCCAGCGACCAGGGACCCGTCCTGGAGACCCAGTACTTC.

The chain employs TRBV4-3 and TRBJ2-7; D perhaps matches TRBD2 (6 bases). CDR1 LGHNA and CDR2 YSLEER come from the germline V gene. CDR3 length: 14 residues. The V gene lost 1 base and the J gene lost 2 bases, with 9 bases spanning the gap. This CDR3 is CASSQAGVAYEQYF. CDR3 DNA sequence: TGCGCCAGCAGCCAAGCGGGGGTGGCCTACGAGCAGTACTTC.

This clonotype was detected only a few times. The rearrangement uses TRBV15 and TRBJ2-1; 7 bases are shared with TRBD2. This CDR3 has 13 residues. Germline CDR1 and CDR2: LNHNV and YYDKDF (reference sequence). Germline trimming cut 4 bases from V and 11 bases from J; bases unmatched to any gene: 8. This CDR3 reads CATSISRLAKQFF. CDR3 DNA sequence: TGTGCCACCAGCATTTCAAGACTAGCCAAGCAGTTCTTC.

The chain joins TRBV5-1 to TRBJ1-1, with TRBD1 identical over 9 bases. The CDR3 is 16 residues long. V was pared by 3 bases and J by 3 bases, with 9 bases of the junction left unmatched. Per the germline V gene, CDR1 is SGHRS and CDR2 is YFSETQ. The CDR3 is CASSSVRGTGYTEAFF. The CDR3, as DNA: TGCGCCAGCAGCTCAGTACGTGGGACAGGGTACACTGAAGCTTTCTTT.

This rearrangement joins TRBV4-2 to TRBJ2-2; 9 bases fit TRBD2. This CDR3 spans 15 amino acids. V lost 0 bases, J lost 7 bases, and 3 bases stayed unmatched. Germline assignment: CDR1 LGHNA and CDR2 YNFKEQ. CDR3 DNA: TGTGCCAGCAGCCAAGATGCGCGGGAGGGCGGGGAGCTGTTTTTT. Its translation is CASSQDAREGGELFF.

This clonotype showed up just a few times. The rearrangement uses TRBV25-1 and TRBJ1-6, with D perhaps matching TRBD1 (5 bases). Germline CDR1 MGHDK, CDR2 SYGVNS. V was pared by 7 bases and J by 7 bases, with 17 bases between. The CDR3 contains 15 residues. This chain's CDR3 is CASTYSGTLNSPLHF. DNA for the CDR3: TGTGCCAGCACCTACTCCGGGACCCTCAATTCACCCCTCCACTTT.

This chain links TRBV15 with TRBJ2-7; TRBD2 matches 9 bases. V shed 0 bases, J shed 0 bases, and the junction held 3 bases outside the gene matches. The CDR3 is 16 residues long. Germline V gene data show CDR1 as LNHNV and CDR2 as YYDKDF (reference sequence). CDR3: CATSRDRSGSSYEQYF. The CDR3, as DNA: TGTGCCACCAGCAGAGATCGTAGCGGGAGCTCCTACGAGCAGTACTTC.

Of note for this clonotype: This likely comes from a read error, as the CDR3 has no conserved phenylalanine or tryptophan at its end. The V gene is TRBV9, the J gene TRBJ2-3; D perhaps matches TRBD1 (5 bases). The length of the CDR3 is 15 residues. V gave up 0 bases and J gave up 2 bases, with 10 bases separating them. The germline V gene encodes CDR1 SGDLS and CDR2 YYNGEE. CDR3 nucleotides: TGTGCCAGCAGCGTAGGGGCAGGGAACACAGATACGCAGTATGTT. Translation: CASSVGAGNTDTQYV.

This chain joins TRBV5-1 and TRBJ2-1; D is perhaps TRBD1 or TRBD2 (5 bases each). This CDR3 spans 15 amino acids. The V gene lost 3 bases and the J gene lost 1 base, with 11 bases spanning the gap. Germline V gene sequence: CDR1 SGHRS, CDR2 YFSETQ. CDR3 DNA: TGCGCCAGCAGCTGGGACCCCGGGTCCTACAATGAGCAGTTCTTC. Protein sequence: CASSWDPGSYNEQFF.

In its sample, this clonotype was seen many times. The V gene is TRBV6-5, the J gene TRBJ2-2; possible D gene TRBD1, 5 bases. Germline V gene lookup returns CDR1 MNHEY and CDR2 SVGAGI. The CDR3 contains 10 residues. CDR3 in amino acids: CAGRGGELFF. Written as DNA, the CDR3 is TGTGCGGGAAGGGGCGGGGAGCTGTTTTTT.

This clonotype was counted only a few times. The V and J genes are TRBV25-1 and TRBJ2-3; 7 positions agree with TRBD1. The CDR3 is made up of 12 amino acids. Germline CDR1 is MGHDK and CDR2 is SYGVNS. V lost 8 bases, J lost 4 bases, and 3 bases stayed unmatched. The CDR3 here is CASAGTADTQYF. CDR3 coding DNA: TGTGCCAGCGCTGGGACAGCAGATACGCAGTATTTT. Variable domain in full (rest from reference TRBV25-1 and TRBJ2-3): EADIYQTPRYLVIGTGKKITLECSQTMGHDKMYWYQQDPGMELHLIHYSYGVNSTEKGDLSSESTVSRIRTEHFPLTLESARPSHTSQYLCASAGTADTQYFGPGTRLTVL.

This clonotype showed up just once. A clone one base away is much larger, so this may be a read error. The rearrangement links TRBV12-3 or TRBV12-4 to TRBJ1-1; D possibly corresponds to TRBD1 (5 bases). The length of the CDR3 is 11 residues. Trimming took 7 bases from V and 12 from J, leaving 15 bases between them. CDR3: CASNRLESPFF. DNA for the CDR3: TGTGCCAGCAACAGGTTGGAGTCGCCTTTCTTT.

Ten or more counts support this clonotype. The J gene is TRBJ2-2, the V gene TRBV29-1; D unclear. Trimming pared 4 bases from V and 1 base from J, leaving 7 bases between. Germline loops: CDR1 SQVTM, CDR2 ANQGSEA. This CDR3 region has 13 residues. The CDR3 DNA sequence: TGCAGCGTTGTACCCCAGAACACCGGGGAGCTGTTTTTT. The encoded protein is CSVVPQNTGELFF.

Only a few counts were recorded for this clonotype. This sequence joins TRBV27 and TRBJ2-7; TRBD1 or TRBD2 may be the D gene (5 bases each). The CDR3 is 13 residues long. Trimming left V 0 bases short and J 6 bases short, with 9 bases between. The germline V gene encodes CDR1 MNHEY and CDR2 SMNVEV (reference sequence). CDR3 nucleotides: TGTGCCAGCAGTTTATCGTCAGGGACCGAGCAGTACTTC. Amino acid sequence: CASSLSSGTEQYF.